The sequence of this TCR beta chain was determined in a study of neurological immune-mediated disorders. CDR3 length: 15 amino acids. The V gene lost 4 bases and the J gene lost 0 bases, with 11 bases spanning the gap. Germline values: CDR1 SGHDT, CDR2 YYEEEE. This clonotype was detected ten times or more. The method for making cDNA was 5'RACE, and it used 10-nucleotide random UMIs. From the 5' RACE reads, TCRdb called clonotypes with MiXCR, one entry per CDR3 protein. The data show 50,000 to 70,000 distinct CDR3 sequences, under 3% seen once. The chain carries TRBV5-6 and TRBJ2-4; D is possibly TRBD2 (5 bases). The receptor was derived from a man aged 50 or older with multiple sclerosis. The sample was PBMCs. CDR3 sequence (DNA): TGTGCCAGCAGCCCGGGAAGTCTAGCCAAAAACATTCAGTACTTC. This codes for CASSPGSLAKNIQYF.